The clone carrying this TCR beta chain occurred many times. Its antigen remains unknown. The germline gives CDR1 SGHDT, CDR2 YYEEEE. CDR3 length: 18 amino acids. V shed 4 bases and J shed 0 bases, with 22 bases lying between them. Authors' data handling: Building a distant-metastasis classifier for papillary thyroid cancer drew on CDR3 differences across clinicopathological groups. MiXCR was used by TCRdb to re-call the PCR reads. It is TCRdb's table, rather than the study itself, that gives the V and J calls and clone size. The sample comprises 30,000 to 35,000 clones, around a sixth of which are singletons, and just under 7% rests with the top ten. This entry belongs to a study of metastatic and nonmetastatic thyroid tumors. Study at large: Repertoire data that came from the blood and tumor or nodule tissue of malignant and benign thyroid patients were compared. Study findings and constraints: It was reported that TCR beta diversity was significantly higher in malignant thyroid tumors than benign nodules, in blood and tumor.

Prior to thyroid surgery, none of the patients had received any treatment. Sequenced: blood. The receptor comes from a female donor with papillary thyroid cancer or a benign thyroid nodule (not recorded which). Some clones in this sample may be carry-over from other donors' samples. V gene TRBV5-6 combines with J gene TRBJ1-1; TRBD1 is a possible D gene (6 bases). CDR3 DNA: TGTGCCAGCAGCCCCTTGGAGGGCACAGGGAGCATGAACACTGAAGCTTTCTTT. Translating it yields CASSPLEGTGSMNTEAFF.